What follows is one TCR beta chain and its context. This CDR3 spans 16 amino acids. The V gene's germline CDR1 is SGHRS and CDR2 YFSETQ. Between the trimmed V and J ends, which lost 1 base and 2 bases, there was a span of 14 bases. This record belongs to a study of control samples from healthy donors and cancer patients. TCRdb's copy holds only in-frame clones and misses some; the assay was immunoSEQ multiplex PCR. The sample has around 170,000 clones, about 90% seen once. This receptor was obtained from a woman aged 45-65 years in good health. Sequenced material: blood. The J gene is TRBJ2-3, the V gene TRBV5-1; D is possibly TRBD2 (6 bases). The CDR3 reads CASSLWGGTNTDTQYF. CDR3 bases: TGCGCCAGCAGCTTGTGGGGCGGGACCAACACAGATACGCAGTATTTT.